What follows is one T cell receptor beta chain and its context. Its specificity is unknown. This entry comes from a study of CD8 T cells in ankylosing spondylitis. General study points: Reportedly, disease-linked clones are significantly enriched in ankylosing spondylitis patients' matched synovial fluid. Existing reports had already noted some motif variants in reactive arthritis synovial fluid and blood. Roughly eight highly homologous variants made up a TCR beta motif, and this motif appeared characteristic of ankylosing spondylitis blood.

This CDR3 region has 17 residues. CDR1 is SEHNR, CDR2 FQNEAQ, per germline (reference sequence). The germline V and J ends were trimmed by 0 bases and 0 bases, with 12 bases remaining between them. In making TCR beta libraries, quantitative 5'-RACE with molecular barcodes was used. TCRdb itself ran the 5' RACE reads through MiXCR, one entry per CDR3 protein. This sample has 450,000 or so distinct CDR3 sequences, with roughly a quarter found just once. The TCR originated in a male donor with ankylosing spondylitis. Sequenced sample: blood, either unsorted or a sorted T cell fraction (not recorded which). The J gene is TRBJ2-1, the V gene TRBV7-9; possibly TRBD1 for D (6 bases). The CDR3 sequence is CASSLAQGTSSYNEQFF. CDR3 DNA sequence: TGTGCCAGCAGCTTAGCGCAGGGGACCAGCTCCTACAATGAGCAGTTCTTC. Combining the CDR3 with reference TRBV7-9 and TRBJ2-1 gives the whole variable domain DTGVSQNPRHKITKRGQNVTFRCDPISEHNRLYWYRQTLGQGPEFLTYFQNEAQLEKSRLLSDRFSAERPKGSFSTLEIQRTEQGDSAMYLCASSLAQGTSSYNEQFFGPGTRLTVL.